A single sample is the source of the 18 T cell receptor beta chains below, sequenced in a study of persistence of HIV-infected CD4 T cells. Antigen specificity for these receptors is unknown. The stimulus was lysate of CMV-infected fibroblasts, 9 to 10 ug/mL. Sorting of responding CD4+ T cells relied on upregulated CD40 ligand together with CD69. The immunoSEQ assay was version 4, run in survey mode. Measured with immunoSEQ multiplex PCR; TCRdb has only the in-frame clones, and not every one. The sample consists of some 16,000 clones, around three fifths of them appearing once. Material: CD4+ T cells sorted from PBMCs after roughly 20-hour stimulation, obtained from a patient who received antiretroviral therapy. These receptor sequences come from an adult woman with HIV who was CMV-seropositive.

The chain combines TRBV3-1 (or the pseudogene TRBV3-2) with TRBJ1-2; 8 nucleotides align to TRBD1. The CDR3 is 14 amino acids. Germline CDR1 and CDR2: LGHDT and YNNKEL (reference sequence). The V gene end was trimmed by 4 bases and the J gene end by 5 bases; junction bases not matched to a gene: 6. The CDR3 sequence is CASSPGTGHYGYTF. CDR3 bases: TGTGCCAGCAGCCCTGGGACAGGACATTATGGCTACACCTTC.

A single count supports this clone. The rearrangement uses TRBV10-1 and TRBJ2-5, with D maybe TRBD2 (7 bases). Trimming took 4 bases from V and 2 from J, leaving 17 bases between them. Germline V lookup: CDR1 WNHNN, CDR2 SYGVQD (reference sequence). CDR3 size: 16 residues. The DNA of the CDR3 is TGCGCCAGCAGTGGAGCGGAGGGAGGGGGGCAAGAGACCCAGTACTTC. Protein product: CASSGAEGGGQETQYF.

The genes are TRBV2 and TRBJ1-4; tentative D call: TRBD1 (5 bases). CDR1 is SNHLY and CDR2 is FYNNEI in the germline V gene. The V end lost 7 bases, the J end lost 1 base, and 10 bases lay between the germline ends. The CDR3 is 14 amino acids. CDR3 residues: CASMPTVTNEKLFF. The CDR3 coding sequence is TGTGCCAGCATGCCGACAGTAACTAATGAAAAACTGTTTTTT.

J is TRBJ1-3 and V is TRBV5-1, with a weak D call TRBD1 (6 bases). The CDR3 is 17 residues long. Germline-derived CDR1 and CDR2 are SGHRS and YFSETQ. V was trimmed by 0 bases and J by 0 bases, leaving 13 bases between them. The DNA of the CDR3 is TGCGCCAGCAGCTTGGGGGCGACAGGTAACTCTGGAAACACCATATATTTT. Translating it yields CASSLGATGNSGNTIYF.

The rearrangement joins TRBV24-1 to TRBJ1-2; D remains ambiguous. CDR1 is KGHDR and CDR2 is SFDVKD in the germline V gene. With 4 bases removed from V and 8 bases from J, the gap between germline ends came to 16 bases. The CDR3 runs to 14 residues. CDR3 bases: TGTGCCACCAGTGACCCCCTCCTGACACGGGGCTACACCTTC. Protein product: CATSDPLLTRGYTF.

The chain joins TRBV5-6 to TRBJ1-6, with 9 nucleotides matching TRBD1. The CDR3 covers 15 residues. V shed 5 bases, J shed 7 bases, and the junction held 7 bases outside the gene matches. Germline lookup yields CDR1 SGHDT and CDR2 YYEEEE. The CDR3 coding sequence is TGTGCCAGCAGGGAAACCGGGACAGGGAATTCACCCCTCCACTTT. Translation: CASRETGTGNSPLHF.

V usage is TRBV6-5 and J usage is TRBJ2-5; D gene ambiguous. Germline CDR1 MNHEY, CDR2 SVGAGI. V lost 5 bases and J 5 bases, leaving 15 bases between the germline ends. The CDR3 runs to 14 residues. CDR3 loop: CASSHPKGRETQYF. The CDR3 DNA sequence: TGTGCCAGCAGTCATCCGAAAGGCCGGGAGACCCAGTACTTC.

Worth noting for this clone: This specimen includes other DNA sequences encoding the same CDR3. The chain joins TRBV7-3 to TRBJ2-1; 10 bases are a match to TRBD1. Germline assignment: CDR1 SGHTA and CDR2 FQGTGA. The CDR3 totals 15 residues. With 6 bases clipped from V and 6 bases from J, the junction kept 8 bases outside the gene matches. The CDR3 bases are TGTGCCAGCAGTTCCGGGACAGGGGTCCGCAATGAGCAGTTCTTC. Translating gives CASSSGTGVRNEQFF.

This clone came up a few times. The V gene is TRBV28, the J gene TRBJ1-6; no reliable D call. There are 17 residues in the CDR3. Germline values: CDR1 MDHEN, CDR2 SYDVKM. V shed 6 bases and J shed 3 bases, with 18 bases lying between them. As DNA, the CDR3 is TGTGCCAGCAGCCCAACCGGACGATTCCTCTATAATTCACCCCTCCACTTT. Amino acids: CASSPTGRFLYNSPLHF.

This clone was picked up a small number of times. The genes are TRBV6-5 and TRBJ1-5, with D possibly being TRBD1 (6 bases). Deletions cut 7 bases from V and 0 bases from J, with 10 bases between. The CDR3 covers 14 residues. Germline CDR1 reads MNHEY; CDR2 reads SVGAGI. Written as DNA, the CDR3 is TGTGCCAGCAAAGTGGACAGTAGCAATCAGCCCCAGCATTTT. It is translated as CASKVDSSNQPQHF.

V and J are TRBV24-1 and TRBJ2-1; 13 nucleotides align to TRBD2. This CDR3 has 18 amino acids. Germline loops: CDR1 KGHDR, CDR2 SFDVKD. J was trimmed by 4 bases and V by 4 bases; bases with no gene match: 9. The CDR3 sequence: CATSDPRTSGGGYNEQFF. CDR3 DNA: TGTGCCACCAGTGACCCTCGGACTAGCGGGGGAGGGTACAATGAGCAGTTCTTC.

The chain recombines TRBV7-9 with TRBJ2-7, with a weak D call TRBD1 (8 bases). Trimming left V 5 bases short and J 7 bases short, with 18 bases between. This CDR3 is 14 amino acids long. Germline V CDR1 and CDR2: SEHNR, FQNEAQ (reference sequence). The CDR3 protein is CASSTQDRGGEQYF. CDR3 nucleotides: TGTGCCAGCAGCACCCAAGACAGGGGAGGGGAGCAGTACTTC. The variable domain in full, with the rest retrieved from reference TRBV7-9 and TRBJ2-7, is DTGVSQNPRHKITKRGQNVTFRCDPISEHNRLYWYRQTLGQGPEFLTYFQNEAQLEKSRLLSDRFSAERPKGSFSTLEIQRTEQGDSAMYLCASSTQDRGGEQYFGPGTRLTVT.

The genes are TRBV21-1 and TRBJ1-3; TRBD1 is the table's D call, not checked against the DNA. TRBV21-1 is shown as a pseudogene. The CDR3 extends over 16 amino acids. The CDR3 DNA sequence: TGTGCCAGCAGCCCCCTCGGGAACAGGGACCGAAACACCATATATTTT. Residues: CASSPLGNRDRNTIYF.

Points on this clone: A clone one base away is much larger, so this may be a read error. The chain has TRBV5-1 and TRBJ1-5, with TRBD1 identical over 12 bases. This CDR3 is built from 15 residues. CDR1 is SGHRS, CDR2 YFSETQ, per germline. J was trimmed by 6 bases and V by 4 bases; bases with no gene match: 5. The CDR3 region is CASSPGTGGLQPQHF. CDR3 nucleotide sequence: TGCGCCAGCAGCCCCGGGACAGGGGGCCTTCAGCCCCAGCATTTT. The variable domain in full, completed from reference TRBV5-1 and TRBJ1-5, reads KAGVTQTPRYLIKTRGQQVTLSCSPISGHRSVSWYQQTPGQGLQFLFEYFSETQRNKGNFPGRFSGRQFSNSRSEMNVSTLELGDSALYLCASSPGTGGLQPQHFGDGTRLSIL.

The chain couples TRBV18 to TRBJ2-1; 8 nucleotides agree with TRBD1. This CDR3 is built from 19 residues. V shed 3 bases, J shed 5 bases, and the junction held 18 bases outside the gene matches. Germline CDR1 is KGHSH and CDR2 is LQKENI. The CDR3 DNA follows: TGTGCCAGCTCACCGACGAGACAGGGGCCCATAAACCTCAACAATGAGCAGTTCTTC. Protein product: CASSPTRQGPINLNNEQFF.

The V call is TRBV5-1, the J call TRBJ2-1, with no clear D. V lost 2 bases and J lost 3, with 9 bases in between. The CDR3 loop spans 14 amino acids. Germline V gives CDR1 SGHRS, CDR2 YFSETQ. The CDR3 sequence: CASSFGLNYNEQFF. The CDR3 region has the DNA TGCGCCAGCAGCTTCGGCCTCAACTACAATGAGCAGTTCTTC.

In nucleotides, the CDR3 is TGTGCCAGCGCGTATTATAGCAATCAGCCCCAGCATTTT. Translation gives CASAYYSNQPQHF. The gene calls are TRBV2 and TRBJ1-5; D unresolved. The CDR3 runs to 13 residues. V lost 8 bases and J lost 0, with 8 bases in between. Germline-derived CDR1 and CDR2 are SNHLY and FYNNEI.

The gene calls are TRBV3-1 (or the pseudogene TRBV3-2) and TRBJ2-7, with 7 bases that match TRBD2. The CDR3 sequence is 14 residues long. The V and J ends lost 1 base and 1 base, in that order; junction bases with no gene match: 1. The germline gives CDR1 LGHDT, CDR2 YNNKEL (reference sequence). The CDR3 coding sequence is TGTGCCAGCAGCCAAGCGGGGGGTTCCTACGAGCAGTACTTC. Its protein is CASSQAGGSYEQYF.